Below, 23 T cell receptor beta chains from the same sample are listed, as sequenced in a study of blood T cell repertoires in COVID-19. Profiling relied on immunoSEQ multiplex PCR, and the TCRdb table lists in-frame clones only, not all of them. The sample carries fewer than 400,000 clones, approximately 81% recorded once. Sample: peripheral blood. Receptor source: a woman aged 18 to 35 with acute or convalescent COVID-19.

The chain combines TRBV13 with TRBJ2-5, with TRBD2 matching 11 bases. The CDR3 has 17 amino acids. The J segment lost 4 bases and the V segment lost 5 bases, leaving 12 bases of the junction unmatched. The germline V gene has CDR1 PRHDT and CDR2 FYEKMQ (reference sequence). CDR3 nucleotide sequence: TGTGCCAGCAGCACCAAATCGCGACTAGCGGGAATAGAGACCCAGTACTTC. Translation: CASSTKSRLAGIETQYF.

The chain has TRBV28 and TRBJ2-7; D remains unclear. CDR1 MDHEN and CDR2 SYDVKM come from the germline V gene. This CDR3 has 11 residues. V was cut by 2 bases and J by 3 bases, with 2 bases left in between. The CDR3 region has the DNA TGTGCCAGCAGTTTACGCTACGAGCAGTACTTC. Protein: CASSLRYEQYF. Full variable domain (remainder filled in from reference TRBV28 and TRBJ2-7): DVKVTQSSRYLVKRTGEKVFLECVQDMDHENMFWYRQDPGLGLRLIYFSYDVKMKEKGDIPEGYSVSREKKERFSLILESASTNQTSMYLCASSLRYEQYFGPGTRLTVT.

The CDR3 sequence: CASSYPLGQGSGEYF. CDR3 nucleotide sequence: TGTGCCAGCAGTTACCCCCTGGGACAGGGATCCGGAGAGTACTTC. The J gene is TRBJ2-7, the V gene TRBV6-5; TRBD1 aligns across 9 bases. Trimming cost V 2 bases and J 11 bases; bases outside gene matches: 13. There are 15 residues in the CDR3. Germline-derived CDR1 and CDR2 are MNHEY and SVGAGI.

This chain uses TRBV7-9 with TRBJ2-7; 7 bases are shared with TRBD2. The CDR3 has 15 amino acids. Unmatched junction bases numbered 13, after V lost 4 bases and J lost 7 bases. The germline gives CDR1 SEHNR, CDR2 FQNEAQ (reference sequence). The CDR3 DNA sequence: TGTGCCAGCAGCTCTTACGGGGGGTGCGGGTGTGAGCAGTACTTC. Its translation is CASSSYGGCGCEQYF.

The CDR3 loop reads CASHRGTLTYNEQFF. CDR3 nucleotide sequence: TGTGCCAGCCATCGAGGGACTCTCACCTACAATGAGCAGTTCTTC. The genes are TRBV7-8 and TRBJ2-1; D may be TRBD2 (6 bases). The V gene lost 8 bases and the J gene lost 2 bases, with 16 bases spanning the gap. This CDR3 comprises 15 residues. The germline gives CDR1 SGHVS, CDR2 FQNEAQ.

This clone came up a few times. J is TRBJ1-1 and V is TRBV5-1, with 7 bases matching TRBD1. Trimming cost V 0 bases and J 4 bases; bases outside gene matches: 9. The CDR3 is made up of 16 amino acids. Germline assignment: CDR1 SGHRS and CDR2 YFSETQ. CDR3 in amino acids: CASSLGVTGVPTEAFF. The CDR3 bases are TGCGCCAGCAGCTTGGGGGTCACAGGGGTTCCCACTGAAGCTTTCTTT.

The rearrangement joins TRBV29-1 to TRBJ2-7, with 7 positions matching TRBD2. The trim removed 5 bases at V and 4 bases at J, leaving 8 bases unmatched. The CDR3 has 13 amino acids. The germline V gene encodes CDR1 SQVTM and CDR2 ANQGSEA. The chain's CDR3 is CSVKGRARYEQYF. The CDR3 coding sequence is TGCAGCGTTAAAGGGAGGGCTCGTTACGAGCAGTACTTC.

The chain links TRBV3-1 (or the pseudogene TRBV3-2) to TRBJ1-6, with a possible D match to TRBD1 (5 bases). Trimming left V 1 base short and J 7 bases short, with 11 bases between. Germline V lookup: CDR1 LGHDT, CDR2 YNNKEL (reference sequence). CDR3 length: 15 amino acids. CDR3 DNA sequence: TGTGCCAGCAGCCAAGCGGGGGTCGGGAATTCACCCCTCCACTTT. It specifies CASSQAGVGNSPLHF.

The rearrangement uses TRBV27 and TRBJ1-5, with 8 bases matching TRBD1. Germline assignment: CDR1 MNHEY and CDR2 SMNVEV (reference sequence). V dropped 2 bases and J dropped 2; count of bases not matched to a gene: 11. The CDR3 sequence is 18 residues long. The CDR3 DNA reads TGTGCCAGCAGTTTAACTCGGACAGGGCCCTTGGGCAATCAGCCCCAGCATTTT. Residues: CASSLTRTGPLGNQPQHF.

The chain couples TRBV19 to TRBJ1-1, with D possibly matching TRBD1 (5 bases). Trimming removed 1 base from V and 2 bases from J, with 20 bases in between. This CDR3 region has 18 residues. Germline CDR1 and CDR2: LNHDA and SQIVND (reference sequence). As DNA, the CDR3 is TGTGCCAGTAGTATAGGGCGGCTGGGGGAGGGATCCAACACTGAAGCTTTCTTT. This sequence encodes CASSIGRLGEGSNTEAFF. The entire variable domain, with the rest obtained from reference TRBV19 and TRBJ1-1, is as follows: DGGITQSPKYLFRKEGQNVTLSCEQNLNHDAMYWYRQDPGQGLRLIYYSQIVNDFQKGDIAEGYSVSREKKESFPLTVTSAQKNPTAFYLCASSIGRLGEGSNTEAFFGQGTRLTVV.

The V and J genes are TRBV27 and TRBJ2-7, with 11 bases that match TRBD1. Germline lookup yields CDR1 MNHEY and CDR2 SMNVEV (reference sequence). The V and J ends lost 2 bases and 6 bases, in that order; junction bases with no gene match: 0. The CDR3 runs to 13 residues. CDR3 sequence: CASSLGTGGEQYF. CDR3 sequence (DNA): TGTGCCAGCAGTTTAGGGACAGGGGGCGAGCAGTACTTC.

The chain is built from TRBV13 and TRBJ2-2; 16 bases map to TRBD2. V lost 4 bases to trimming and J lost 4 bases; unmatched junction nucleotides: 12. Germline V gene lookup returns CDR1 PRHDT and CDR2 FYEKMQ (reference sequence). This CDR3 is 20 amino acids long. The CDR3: CASSYPPGLAGGSITGELFF. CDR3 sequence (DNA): TGTGCCAGCAGCTATCCTCCGGGACTAGCGGGGGGGTCGATCACCGGGGAGCTGTTTTTT.

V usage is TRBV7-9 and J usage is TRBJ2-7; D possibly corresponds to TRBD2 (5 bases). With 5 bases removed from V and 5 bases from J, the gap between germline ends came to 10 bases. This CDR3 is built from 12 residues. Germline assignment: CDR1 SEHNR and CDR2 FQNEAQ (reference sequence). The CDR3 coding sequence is TGTGCCAGCAGCCCGGGGTGGCACGAGCAGTACTTC. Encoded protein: CASSPGWHEQYF. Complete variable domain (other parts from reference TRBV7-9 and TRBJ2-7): DTGVSQNPRHKITKRGQNVTFRCDPISEHNRLYWYRQTLGQGPEFLTYFQNEAQLEKSRLLSDRFSAERPKGSFSTLEIQRTEQGDSAMYLCASSPGWHEQYFGPGTRLTVT.

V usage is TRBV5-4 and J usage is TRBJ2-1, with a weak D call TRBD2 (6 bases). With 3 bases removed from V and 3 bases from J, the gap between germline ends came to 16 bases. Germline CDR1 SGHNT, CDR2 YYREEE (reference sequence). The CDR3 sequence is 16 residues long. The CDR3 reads CASSSRGGTDYNEQFF. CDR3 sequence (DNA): TGTGCCAGCAGCTCGAGGGGCGGGACGGACTACAATGAGCAGTTCTTC.

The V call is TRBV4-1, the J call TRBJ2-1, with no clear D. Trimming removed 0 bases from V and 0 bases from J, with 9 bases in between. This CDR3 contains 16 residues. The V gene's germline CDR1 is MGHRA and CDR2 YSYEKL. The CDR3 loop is CASSQDPGFSYNEQFF. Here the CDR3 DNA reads TGCGCCAGCAGCCAAGATCCCGGGTTCTCCTACAATGAGCAGTTCTTC.

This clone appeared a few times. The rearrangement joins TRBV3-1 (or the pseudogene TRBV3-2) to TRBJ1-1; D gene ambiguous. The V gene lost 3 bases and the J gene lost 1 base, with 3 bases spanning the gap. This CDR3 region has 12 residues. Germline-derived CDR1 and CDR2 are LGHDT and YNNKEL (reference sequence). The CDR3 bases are TGTGCCAGCAGCCACAGGAACACTGAAGCTTTCTTT. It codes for CASSHRNTEAFF.

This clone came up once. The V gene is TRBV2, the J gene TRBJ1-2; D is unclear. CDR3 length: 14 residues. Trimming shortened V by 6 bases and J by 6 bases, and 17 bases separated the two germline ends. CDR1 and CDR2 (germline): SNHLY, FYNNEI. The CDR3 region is CASRDRVSADGYTF. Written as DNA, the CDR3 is TGTGCCAGCAGAGATCGGGTTTCCGCCGATGGCTACACCTTC. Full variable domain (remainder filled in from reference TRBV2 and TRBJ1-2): EPEVTQTPSHQVTQMGQEVILRCVPISNHLYFYWYRQILGQKVEFLVSFYNNEISEKSEIFDDQFSVERPDGSNFTLKIRSTKLEDSAMYFCASRDRVSADGYTFGSGTRLTVV.

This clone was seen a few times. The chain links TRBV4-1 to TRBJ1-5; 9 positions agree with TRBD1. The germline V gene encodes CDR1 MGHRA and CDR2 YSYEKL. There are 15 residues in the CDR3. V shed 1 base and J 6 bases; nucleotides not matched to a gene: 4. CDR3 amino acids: CASSQVQDRGQPQHF. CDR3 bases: TGCGCCAGCAGCCAAGTACAGGACAGGGGTCAGCCCCAGCATTTT.

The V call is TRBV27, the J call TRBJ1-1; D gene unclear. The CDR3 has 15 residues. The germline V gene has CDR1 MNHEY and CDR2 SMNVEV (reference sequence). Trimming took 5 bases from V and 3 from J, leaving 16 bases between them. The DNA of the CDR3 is TGTGCCAGCAGTCCATACCAGCGTGCCGACACTGAAGCTTTCTTT. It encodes CASSPYQRADTEAFF.

DNA of the CDR3: TGTGCCAGCACCTCAACTAGCGGGAGGGCCCCAGAGACCCAGTACTTC. It encodes CASTSTSGRAPETQYF. The chain recombines TRBV3-1 (or the pseudogene TRBV3-2) with TRBJ2-5; 13 bases align to TRBD2. Germline assignment: CDR1 LGHDT and CDR2 YNNKEL (reference sequence). CDR3 size: 16 residues. V was pared by 7 bases and J by 4 bases, with 9 bases of the junction left unmatched.

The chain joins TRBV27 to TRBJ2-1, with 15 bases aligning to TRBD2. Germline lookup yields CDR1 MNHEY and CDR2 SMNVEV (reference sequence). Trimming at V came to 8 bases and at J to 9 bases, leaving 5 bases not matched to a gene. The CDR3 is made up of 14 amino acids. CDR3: CASGLAGGRREQFF. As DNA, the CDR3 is TGTGCCAGCGGACTAGCGGGAGGGCGCCGTGAGCAGTTCTTC.

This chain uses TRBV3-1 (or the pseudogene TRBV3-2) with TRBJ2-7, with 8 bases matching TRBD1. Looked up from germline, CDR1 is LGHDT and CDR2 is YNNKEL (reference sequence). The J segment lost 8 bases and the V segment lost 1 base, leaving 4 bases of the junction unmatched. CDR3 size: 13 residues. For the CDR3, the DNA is TGTGCCAGCAGCCAAGGAAGCAGGGGGCAGCAGTACTTC. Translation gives CASSQGSRGQQYF.

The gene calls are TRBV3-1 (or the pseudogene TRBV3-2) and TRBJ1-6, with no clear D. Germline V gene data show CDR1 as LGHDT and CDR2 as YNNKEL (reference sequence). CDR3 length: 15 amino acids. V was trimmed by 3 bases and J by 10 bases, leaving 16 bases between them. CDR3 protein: CASSQGVRARSPLHF. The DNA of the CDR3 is TGTGCCAGCAGCCAGGGAGTTCGGGCGAGATCACCCCTCCACTTT.